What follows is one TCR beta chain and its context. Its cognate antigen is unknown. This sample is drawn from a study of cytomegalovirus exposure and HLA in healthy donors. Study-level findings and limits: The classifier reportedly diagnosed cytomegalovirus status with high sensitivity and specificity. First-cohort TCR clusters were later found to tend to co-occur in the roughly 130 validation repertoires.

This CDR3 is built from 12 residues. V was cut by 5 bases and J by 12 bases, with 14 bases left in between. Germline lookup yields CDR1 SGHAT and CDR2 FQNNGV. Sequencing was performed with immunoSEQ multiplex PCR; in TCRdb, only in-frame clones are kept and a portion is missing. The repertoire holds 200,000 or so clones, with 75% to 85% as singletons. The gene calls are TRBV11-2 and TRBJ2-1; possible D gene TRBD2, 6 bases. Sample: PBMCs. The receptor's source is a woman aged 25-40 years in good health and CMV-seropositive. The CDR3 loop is CASSKTSSGQFF. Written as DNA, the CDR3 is TGTGCCAGCAGCAAAACTAGCTCAGGGCAGTTCTTC.